This record looks at one T cell receptor beta chain sequence and its context. As yet, its antigen is unknown. The data are from a study of somatic mutations in cytotoxic T cells in rheumatoid arthritis. Overall study findings and caveats: Nobody adjusted the slight TRBV07 underrepresentation in rheumatoid arthritis patients for multiple comparisons.

The CDR3 covers 16 residues. The germline gives CDR1 SGHVS, CDR2 FQNEAQ. The V gene end was trimmed by 4 bases and the J gene end by 7 bases; junction bases not matched to a gene: 10. The table came from immunoSEQ multiplex PCR; TCRdb's copy has only in-frame clones and leaves some out. The sample has around 16,000 clones, roughly 77% seen once; the top ten hold 11% to 15%. Positive selection using magnetic beads isolated the CD4+ and CD8+ cells (purity was checked by flow cytometry). This TCR derives from an adult with rheumatoid arthritis. The sequenced material came from CD8+ T cells sorted from blood. The rearrangement links TRBV7-8 to TRBJ1-4, with TRBD1 identical over 9 bases. DNA for the CDR3: TGTGCCAGCAGCTCACGGACAGGGGAGGTTCCTGAAAAACTGTTTTTT. It translates to CASSSRTGEVPEKLFF.